Listed here are 8 T cell receptor beta chains from one sample, sequenced in a study of T cell changes during pregnancy in multiple sclerosis. The data were produced by immunoSEQ multiplex PCR, yet TCRdb's version contains in-frame clones alone and is incomplete. In the table there are some 94,000 clones, roughly 90% of which are singletons. This specimen was peripheral blood, taken in the first trimester of pregnancy. All receptors come from a female donor with multiple sclerosis, enrolled in a pregnancy study.

The V gene is TRBV7-9, the J gene TRBJ1-2; tentatively, D is TRBD1 (5 bases). Germline lookup yields CDR1 SEHNR and CDR2 FQNEAQ (reference sequence). CDR3 length: 14 residues. Trimming pared 3 bases from V and 2 bases from J, leaving 10 bases between. The CDR3, as DNA: TGTGCCAGCAGCTTCCCCAGGGTAAACTATGGCTACACCTTC. Its translation: CASSFPRVNYGYTF.

The rearrangement links TRBV11-2 to TRBJ2-5, with no clear D. CDR3 length equals 11 residues. Germline V gene lookup returns CDR1 SGHAT and CDR2 FQNNGV. With 3 bases removed from V and 5 bases from J, the gap between germline ends came to 4 bases. CDR3 loop: CASSFRETQYF. The CDR3 nucleotides are TGTGCCAGCAGCTTCCGGGAGACCCAGTACTTC.

This chain uses TRBV27 with TRBJ2-7, with a possible D match to TRBD2 (5 bases). Trimming shortened V by 3 bases and J by 3 bases, and 12 bases separated the two germline ends. Germline-derived CDR1 and CDR2 are MNHEY and SMNVEV (reference sequence). The CDR3 runs to 14 residues. CDR3 coding DNA: TGTGCCAGCAGTTTGCTAGGCGCGGGCTACGAGCAGTACTTC. This translates into CASSLLGAGYEQYF.

The chain recombines TRBV27 with TRBJ2-3; TRBD2 matches 7 bases. The CDR3 covers 14 residues. The germline V gene encodes CDR1 MNHEY and CDR2 SMNVEV (reference sequence). V was pared by 4 bases and J by 9 bases, with 10 bases of the junction left unmatched. CDR3 residues: CASSSSTSVGTQYF. The CDR3 DNA sequence: TGTGCCAGCAGTTCCTCCACTAGCGTTGGCACGCAGTATTTT.

The chain links TRBV5-4 to TRBJ1-1; TRBD1 agrees at 7 bases. The CDR3 contains 15 residues. Germline CDR1 SGHNT, CDR2 YYREEE (reference sequence). V shed 4 bases, J shed 1 base, and the junction held 7 bases outside the gene matches. The CDR3 protein is CASSQPTGSNTEAFF. The CDR3, as DNA: TGTGCCAGCAGCCAACCGACAGGGTCGAACACTGAAGCTTTCTTT.

The CDR3 DNA sequence: TGTGCCAGCAGCCGGGACAGGAACTATGGCTACACCTTC. Translated, it gives CASSRDRNYGYTF. This sequence joins TRBV28 and TRBJ1-2; 8 bases agree with TRBD1. Trimming removed 6 bases from V and 2 bases from J; junction bases left unmatched: 2. The CDR3 is 13 amino acids. CDR1 MDHEN and CDR2 SYDVKM come from the germline V gene.

The rearrangement links TRBV6-1 to TRBJ2-1, with 7 positions matching TRBD2. Per the germline V gene, CDR1 is MNHNS and CDR2 is SASEGT. The CDR3 is 15 residues long. V was pared by 7 bases and J by 5 bases, with 11 bases of the junction left unmatched. The CDR3 loop is CASIRERGLHNEQFF. CDR3 bases: TGTGCCAGCATCCGGGAGCGGGGACTACACAATGAGCAGTTCTTC.

The chain carries TRBV10-3 and TRBJ2-5; 11 positions agree with TRBD2. The trim removed 2 bases at V and 5 bases at J, leaving 7 bases unmatched. Germline V gene data show CDR1 as ENHRY and CDR2 as SYGVKD. The CDR3 consists of 16 residues. In DNA form, the CDR3 reads TGTGCCATCAGTGAGGTAATAGCGGGAGGGTCTGAGACCCAGTACTTC. Amino acids: CAISEVIAGGSETQYF.